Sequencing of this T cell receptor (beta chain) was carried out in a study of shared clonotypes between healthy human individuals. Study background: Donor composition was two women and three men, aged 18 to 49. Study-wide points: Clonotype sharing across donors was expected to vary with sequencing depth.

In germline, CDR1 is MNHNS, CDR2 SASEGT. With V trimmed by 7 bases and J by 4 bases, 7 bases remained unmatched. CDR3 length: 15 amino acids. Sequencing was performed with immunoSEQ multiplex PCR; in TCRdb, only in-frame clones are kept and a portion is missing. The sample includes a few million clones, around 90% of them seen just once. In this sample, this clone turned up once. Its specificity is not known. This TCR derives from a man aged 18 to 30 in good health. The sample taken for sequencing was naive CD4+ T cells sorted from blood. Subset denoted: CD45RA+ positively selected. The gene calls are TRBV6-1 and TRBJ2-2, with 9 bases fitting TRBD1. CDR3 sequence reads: CASITGTGITGELFF. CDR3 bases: TGTGCCAGCATCACCGGGACAGGGATCACCGGGGAGCTGTTTTTT.